This T cell receptor beta chain came from a study of beta chain features in type 1 diabetes. Looking at the study overall: Healthy donors and patients had similar age, gender and cell yields.

Study conclusions and caveats: For cells with high TCR expression, cDNA sequencing could yield over-representation. Naive, central memory and Treg TCRB repertoires appeared more alike in patients than in healthy donors.

By way of CD45RO/CCR7/CD25/CD127/CD95/CD27, the CD4+ regulatory, stem cell-like memory, central memory and naive cells were sorted. V lost 1 base to trimming and J lost 11 bases, with 12 bases between them. CDR1 and CDR2 from the germline V gene are SGHTA and FQGTGA. This CDR3 region has 13 residues. All of the isolated RNA was reverse transcribed, so expressed TCRB transcripts were sequenced. Sequencing was performed with immunoSEQ multiplex PCR; in TCRdb, only in-frame clones are kept and a portion is missing. This sample has roughly 150,000 clones, with around 10% found just once. For this clone: Its cognate antigen is unknown.

This clonotype originated in a man aged 18 to 29 in good health. The chain links TRBV7-3 to TRBJ2-1; no clear D. Material for sequencing was central memory CD4+ T cells from blood. CDR3 nucleotides: TGTGCCAGCAGCTTAAAGGCCACCGACAAGCAGTTCTTC. It codes for CASSLKATDKQFF. The full variable domain, in which reference TRBV7-3 and TRBJ2-1 provide the parts outside the CDR3, is GAGVSQTPSNKVTEKGKYVELRCDPISGHTALYWYRQSLGQGPEFLIYFQGTGAADDSGLPNDRFFAVRPEGSVSTLKIQRTERGDSAVYLCASSLKATDKQFFGPGTRLTVL.